The 12 T cell receptor beta chains below all came from one sample that was sequenced in a study of early T cells in non-severe SARS-CoV-2 infection. Using its own MiXCR run on the 5' RACE reads, TCRdb lists one record per CDR3 protein. The sample shows tens of thousands of distinct CDR3 sequences, roughly an eighth of them seen only once. What was sequenced was whole blood. These receptors all stem from an adult who was a healthcare worker with PCR-confirmed SARS-CoV-2 infection or an uninfected control (not recorded which).

This sequence joins TRBV7-8 and TRBJ2-5; D not resolved. V was pared by 0 bases and J by 1 base, with 3 bases between. Per germline, CDR1 SGHVS and CDR2 FQNEAQ. The CDR3 loop spans 13 amino acids. CDR3 loop: CASSLALQETQYF. The CDR3, as DNA: TGTGCCAGCAGCTTAGCACTCCAAGAGACCCAGTACTTC.

Ten or more counts support this clonotype. The CDR3 loop reads CASSLRTSVNLYEQYF. The DNA of the CDR3 is TGTGCCAGCAGCCTAAGGACTAGCGTGAATCTCTACGAGCAGTACTTC. The chain uses TRBV7-9 and TRBJ2-7, with 9 bases identical to TRBD2. CDR3 length equals 16 residues. Trimming cost V 5 bases and J 3 bases; bases outside gene matches: 11. Germline-derived CDR1 and CDR2 are SEHNR and FQNEAQ (reference sequence).

At least ten counts were recorded for this clonotype. The chain links TRBV6-5 to TRBJ2-5, with 11 positions matching TRBD1. V was clipped by 6 bases and J by 3 bases; unmatched bases: 9. This CDR3 spans 16 amino acids. Germline V gene sequence: CDR1 MNHEY, CDR2 SVGAGI. In DNA, the CDR3 is TGTGCCAGCAGACGGGCCGGGACAGGGGGGAAAGAGACCCAGTACTTC. This gives the protein CASRRAGTGGKETQYF.

This chain joins TRBV6-5 and TRBJ1-5; D remains ambiguous. The germline CDR1 and CDR2 sequences are MNHEY and SVGAGI. This CDR3 contains 13 residues. V lost 2 bases and J 5 bases, leaving 7 bases between the germline ends. CDR3 residues: CASSYQPDQPQHF. As DNA, the CDR3 is TGTGCCAGCAGTTACCAGCCAGATCAGCCCCAGCATTTT.

This clonotype was seen many times. V and J are TRBV12-3 or TRBV12-4 and TRBJ1-3, with no clear D. The CDR3 is made up of 13 amino acids. V was cut by 3 bases and J by 4 bases, with 7 bases left in between. In DNA, the CDR3 is TGTGCCAGCAGTTTTGCTGCCGGAAACACCATATATTTT. Translation gives CASSFAAGNTIYF.

Remarks on this clonotype: A read error is possible here, since a much larger clone lies one base away. V is TRBV6-5 and J is TRBJ2-7; 8 bases are shared with TRBD2. With V trimmed by 3 bases and J by 0 bases, 16 bases remained unmatched. The CDR3 runs 19 residues. Germline V gene data show CDR1 as MNHEY and CDR2 as SVGAGI. The CDR3 region has the DNA TGTGCCAGCAGTTATTACGGGGCGTATAGCGGGGAAAGCTCCTACGAGCAGTACTTC. Protein product: CASSYYGAYSGESSYEQYF.

The gene calls are TRBV6-1 and TRBJ1-4; 7 bases align to TRBD1. V lost 3 bases to trimming and J lost 8 bases; unmatched junction nucleotides: 6. Per the germline V gene, CDR1 is MNHNS and CDR2 is SASEGT. This CDR3 has 14 residues. CDR3 region: CASSEGQSREKLFF. The CDR3 DNA sequence: TGTGCCAGCAGTGAGGGACAGTCAAGAGAAAAACTGTTTTTT.

The genes are TRBV9 and TRBJ2-7; no definite D call. Germline V gene lookup returns CDR1 SGDLS and CDR2 YYNGEE. Trimming took off 0 bases at V and 3 bases at J, with 10 bases between the two ends. This CDR3 contains 14 residues. The CDR3 nucleotides read TGTGCCAGCAGCGTAGGAGGCAGGAACTACGAGCAGTACTTC. The encoded protein is CASSVGGRNYEQYF.

This clonotype was found a few times. The genes are TRBV5-5 and TRBJ1-1, with D maybe TRBD1 (5 bases). This CDR3 region has 11 residues. Germline CDR1 reads SGHKS; CDR2 reads YYEKEE (reference sequence). Trimming removed 4 bases from V and 11 bases from J, with 12 bases in between. CDR3 protein: CASSRGVGAFF. CDR3 DNA sequence: TGTGCCAGCAGCAGGGGAGTCGGGGCTTTCTTT.

There are a few counts of this clonotype. This rearrangement joins TRBV5-4 to TRBJ2-7, with 9 bases matching TRBD1. CDR3 length: 14 amino acids. The junction had 6 bases not matched to a gene; V was cut back by 1 base and J by 7 bases. Germline loops: CDR1 SGHNT, CDR2 YYREEE (reference sequence). CDR3 loop: CASSLTGQGREQYF. As DNA, the CDR3 is TGTGCCAGCAGCTTGACGGGACAGGGTAGGGAGCAGTACTTC.

This clonotype has just a few counts. This chain connects TRBV7-6 to TRBJ2-2; D assignment may be TRBD1 or TRBD2 (5 bases each). V was shortened by 9 bases and J by 0 bases, with 11 bases between the two germline ends. CDR3 length equals 14 residues. CDR1 and CDR2 (germline): SGHVS, FNYEAQ. CDR3 sequence (DNA): TGTGCCAGTCGGGACGCCGCGAACACCGGGGAGCTGTTTTTT. Its translation is CASRDAANTGELFF.

This rearrangement joins TRBV3-1 to TRBJ2-3; 7 nucleotides agree with TRBD2. The V gene's germline CDR1 is LGHDT and CDR2 YNNKEL (reference sequence). The V and J ends lost 0 bases and 1 base, in that order; junction bases with no gene match: 13. This CDR3 is 19 amino acids long. The CDR3 coding sequence is TGTGCCAGCAGCCAAGATCCCCTGGATCCAGCGGGGCGCACAGATACGCAGTATTTT. Protein sequence: CASSQDPLDPAGRTDTQYF.